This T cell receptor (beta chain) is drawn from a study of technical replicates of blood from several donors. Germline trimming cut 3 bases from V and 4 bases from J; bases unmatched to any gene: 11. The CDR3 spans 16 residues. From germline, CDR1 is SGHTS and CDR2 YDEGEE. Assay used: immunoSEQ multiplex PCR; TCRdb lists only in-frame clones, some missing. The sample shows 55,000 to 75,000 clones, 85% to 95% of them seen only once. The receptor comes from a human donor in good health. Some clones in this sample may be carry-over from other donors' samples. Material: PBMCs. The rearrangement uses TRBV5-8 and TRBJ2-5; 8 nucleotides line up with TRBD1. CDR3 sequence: CASSSTPTGDSETQYF. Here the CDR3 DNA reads TGTGCCAGCAGCTCCACCCCGACAGGGGATTCAGAGACCCAGTACTTC.